The present entry profiles one T cell receptor beta chain with its context. Its antigen remains unidentified. Treatment meaning: oral pan-JAK inhibitor, 5-10 mg twice daily. These data are taken from a study of CD8+ T cells in alopecia areata. Whole-study results and caveats: Scalp clonality decreased significantly with tofacitinib, and so did expanded CD8+ clones among the top 100.

Germline V lookup: CDR1 SNHLY, CDR2 FYNNEI. The CDR3 is made up of 14 amino acids. V was trimmed by 0 bases and J by 1 base, leaving 6 bases between them. Reverse transcribed after extraction, RNA yielded cDNA as the sequencing template. Clones were read by immunoSEQ multiplex PCR, and TCRdb kept only the in-frame ones, dropping some. The sample lists under 150,000 clones, roughly 57% occurring once. The TCR originated in a human donor with alopecia areata. Sequences were derived from CD4+ T cells sorted from blood, sampled at week 4, from a patient treated with tofacitinib. The J gene is TRBJ1-2, the V gene TRBV2; no definite D call. This chain's CDR3 is CASSEARDNYGYTF. The CDR3 bases are TGTGCCAGCAGTGAAGCGAGGGATAACTATGGCTACACCTTC.